These 32 T cell receptor beta chains were sequenced from one sample in a study of blood T cell repertoires in COVID-19. This table comes from immunoSEQ multiplex PCR, and its TCRdb copy is limited to in-frame clones, with some not included. The table has 300,000 to 400,000 clones, roughly 90% seen once. Input material: peripheral blood. The receptors here all came from a woman aged 70 to 79 with COVID-19, enrolled during active disease.

The chain combines TRBV7-6 with TRBJ2-1, with D maybe TRBD2 (5 bases). This CDR3 is 14 amino acids long. Trimming shortened V by 6 bases and J by 2 bases, and 11 bases separated the two germline ends. Germline V CDR1 and CDR2: SGHVS, FNYEAQ. The CDR3 nucleotides read TGTGCCAGCAGAGAACTAGATCCCTACAATGAGCAGTTCTTC. It translates to CASRELDPYNEQFF.

The chain uses TRBV19 and TRBJ1-2, with TRBD1 as a possible D gene (6 bases). The germline V gene encodes CDR1 LNHDA and CDR2 SQIVND (reference sequence). The CDR3 has 18 residues. Trimming removed 7 bases at V and 4 bases at J, with 28 bases between. The DNA of the CDR3 is TGTGCCAGTACCCAAGACCCTCCCCTTTACAGGGATGGCTATGGCTACACCTTC. Its translation: CASTQDPPLYRDGYGYTF.

Written as DNA, the CDR3 is TGCGCCAGCAGTGCCGGGACAGAAGGAACTGAAGCTTTCTTT. Residues: CASSAGTEGTEAFF. This chain links TRBV10-2 with TRBJ1-1; 7 bases align to TRBD1. Germline CDR1 reads WSHSY; CDR2 reads SAAADI. After removal of 4 bases from V and 5 bases from J, the junction contained 7 bases not matched to a gene. This CDR3 comprises 14 residues.

The chain joins TRBV5-1 to TRBJ1-2; D uncertain. V lost 0 bases and J 8 bases, leaving 14 bases between the germline ends. Germline CDR1 is SGHRS and CDR2 is YFSETQ. The CDR3 runs 14 residues. The CDR3 reads CASSLEPQARGYTF. DNA for the CDR3: TGCGCCAGCAGCTTGGAGCCACAAGCGCGGGGCTACACCTTC.

The chain uses TRBV2 and TRBJ1-6; no firm D call. Germline CDR1 SNHLY, CDR2 FYNNEI. Trimming removed 6 bases from V and 5 bases from J, with 11 bases in between. This CDR3 spans 14 amino acids. CDR3 protein: CASRRLTHNSPLHF. The DNA for the CDR3 is TGTGCCAGCAGGAGACTAACTCATAATTCACCCCTCCACTTT.

V is TRBV14 and J is TRBJ1-2; 7 bases agree with TRBD1. With 1 base clipped from V and 2 bases from J, the junction kept 1 base outside the gene matches. Germline V CDR1 and CDR2: SGHDN, FVKESK. The CDR3 has 14 residues. The CDR3 DNA sequence: TGTGCCAGCAGCCAAGTGGGACAGAACTATGGCTACACCTTC. Residues: CASSQVGQNYGYTF.

The chain is built from TRBV29-1 and TRBJ1-1, with D possibly TRBD1 on 5 matching bases. The V gene's germline CDR1 is SQVTM and CDR2 ANQGSEA. Trimming removed 3 bases at V and 10 bases at J, with 12 bases between. This CDR3 is 11 amino acids long. The CDR3 loop reads CSVEVGPGAFF. The CDR3 bases are TGCAGCGTTGAGGTGGGGCCGGGAGCTTTCTTT.

The rearrangement uses TRBV27 and TRBJ1-1; D is ambiguous. The V end lost 6 bases, the J end lost 5 bases, and 10 bases lay between the germline ends. CDR1 is MNHEY, CDR2 SMNVEV, per germline (reference sequence). CDR3 length equals 12 residues. In DNA, the CDR3 is TGTGCCAGCAGGCGGTCGGGGACTGAAGCTTTCTTT. Its translation is CASRRSGTEAFF.

This chain uses TRBV19 with TRBJ1-4; D gene unclear. CDR1 and CDR2 from the germline V gene are LNHDA and SQIVND (reference sequence). V lost 1 base to trimming and J lost 0 bases, with 9 bases between them. The CDR3 is made up of 16 amino acids. CDR3 region: CASSIGKAATNEKLFF. The DNA of the CDR3 is TGTGCCAGTAGTATAGGCAAGGCGGCAACTAATGAAAAACTGTTTTTT.

The V and J genes are TRBV4-2 and TRBJ2-3, with D tentatively TRBD2 (5 bases). Germline V gives CDR1 LGHNA, CDR2 YNFKEQ. This CDR3 has 16 residues. The V and J ends lost 0 bases and 6 bases respectively, with 16 bases between them. The CDR3 region is CASSQDLVGVGDTQYF. In nucleotides, the CDR3 is TGTGCCAGCAGCCAAGATCTAGTCGGGGTTGGGGATACGCAGTATTTT.

The rearrangement uses TRBV2 and TRBJ1-6; possible D gene TRBD1, 6 bases. Germline CDR1 and CDR2: SNHLY and FYNNEI. V lost 7 bases to trimming and J lost 6 bases, with 16 bases between them. This CDR3 has 15 residues. Here the CDR3 DNA reads TGTGCCAGCACCCCTGGCAGGGGTTCTAATTCACCCCTCCACTTT. Protein sequence: CASTPGRGSNSPLHF.

The V call is TRBV27, the J call TRBJ2-1; D is unresolved. V lost 3 bases, J lost 10 bases, and 13 bases lay in between. This CDR3 spans 13 amino acids. CDR1 is MNHEY, CDR2 SMNVEV, per germline (reference sequence). This chain's CDR3 is CASSLSKNVEQFF. The CDR3 DNA reads as TGTGCCAGCAGTTTGTCTAAAAATGTCGAGCAGTTCTTC.

The V call is TRBV12-3 or TRBV12-4, the J call TRBJ2-5, with D unclear. The V end lost 2 bases, the J end lost 1 base, and 5 bases lay between the germline ends. The CDR3 runs to 13 residues. The CDR3 DNA reads TGTGCCAGCAGTTTACTCCGCCAAGAGACCCAGTACTTC. Its translation is CASSLLRQETQYF.

V gene TRBV11-2 combines with J gene TRBJ1-3; no clear D. The V end was cut by 3 bases, the J end by 0 bases, with 12 bases between. The CDR3 spans 16 residues. CDR1 is SGHAT, CDR2 FQNNGV, per germline. The chain's CDR3 is CASSFSGLSSGNTIYF. The CDR3 DNA follows: TGTGCCAGCAGCTTCTCCGGACTTTCCTCTGGAAACACCATATATTTT.

The chain is built from TRBV9 and TRBJ1-4; possible D gene TRBD1, 6 bases. The CDR3 runs to 15 residues. The germline V gene has CDR1 SGDLS and CDR2 YYNGEE. The ends were cut back, 4 bases at V and 7 bases at J, with 17 bases in the middle. The CDR3 protein is CASSPREGGGEKLFF. The CDR3, as DNA: TGTGCCAGCAGCCCCCGGGAGGGGGGTGGTGAAAAACTGTTTTTT. Using reference TRBV9 and TRBJ1-4 for the parts outside the CDR3, the full variable domain is DSGVTQTPKHLITATGQRVTLRCSPRSGDLSVYWYQQSLDQGLQFLIQYYNGEERAKGNILERFSAQQFPDLHSELNLSSLELGDSALYFCASSPREGGGEKLFFGSGTQLSVL.

The chain joins TRBV2 to TRBJ2-2, with a weak D call TRBD2 (7 bases). Germline loops: CDR1 SNHLY, CDR2 FYNNEI. The CDR3 covers 14 residues. Trimming took 11 bases from V and 0 from J, leaving 13 bases between them. As DNA, the CDR3 is TGTGCCTCCGGGGAGGGGGCGAACACCGGGGAGCTGTTTTTT. This codes for CASGEGANTGELFF.

V gene TRBV19 combines with J gene TRBJ1-1; perhaps TRBD1 as D (6 bases). The CDR3 is 12 residues long. Looked up from germline, CDR1 is LNHDA and CDR2 is SQIVND (reference sequence). Trimming took 6 bases from V and 3 from J, leaving 8 bases between them. CDR3 region: CASSDRYTEAFF. The CDR3 DNA reads TGTGCCAGTAGCGACAGGTACACTGAAGCTTTCTTT.

The chain joins TRBV28 to TRBJ1-6, with D uncertain. This CDR3 spans 16 amino acids. Germline V lookup: CDR1 MDHEN, CDR2 SYDVKM. The ends were cut back, 7 bases at V and 0 bases at J, with 13 bases in the middle. This CDR3 is CASTSSTSSYNSPLHF. The CDR3 coding sequence is TGTGCCAGCACCTCGTCCACGAGCTCCTATAATTCACCCCTCCACTTT.

This clone occurred a few times. The rearrangement uses TRBV7-9 and TRBJ1-2; no reliable D call. The CDR3 contains 13 residues. Germline-derived CDR1 and CDR2 are SEHNR and FQNEAQ (reference sequence). Trimming shortened V by 2 bases and J by 6 bases, and 10 bases separated the two germline ends. CDR3 nucleotides: TGTGCCAGCAGCTTACAGGCCATGGATGGCTACACCTTC. Amino acid sequence: CASSLQAMDGYTF.

The rearrangement links TRBV19 to TRBJ1-1, with no clear D. Germline V gives CDR1 LNHDA, CDR2 SQIVND (reference sequence). The CDR3 contains 13 residues. With 8 bases removed from V and 2 bases from J, the gap between germline ends came to 12 bases. The CDR3 bases are TGTGCCAGTGGGGAGGGCGGAAACACTGAAGCTTTCTTT. Amino acids: CASGEGGNTEAFF. Full variable domain (outside the CDR3, taken from reference TRBV19 and TRBJ1-1): DGGITQSPKYLFRKEGQNVTLSCEQNLNHDAMYWYRQDPGQGLRLIYYSQIVNDFQKGDIAEGYSVSREKKESFPLTVTSAQKNPTAFYLCASGEGGNTEAFFGQGTRLTVV.

Worth noting for this clone: This sample also contains other DNA sequences that code for the same CDR3. The chain carries TRBV2 and TRBJ1-2; 7 positions match TRBD1. After removal of 5 bases from V and 0 bases from J, the junction contained 3 bases not matched to a gene. This CDR3 has 14 amino acids. Germline V gene lookup returns CDR1 SNHLY and CDR2 FYNNEI. DNA of the CDR3: TGTGCCAGCAGTCCGACAGGGACTAACTATGGCTACACCTTC. It encodes CASSPTGTNYGYTF.

The chain combines TRBV2 with TRBJ2-2; TRBD1 agrees at 9 bases. Unmatched junction bases numbered 4, after V lost 4 bases and J lost 4 bases. Looked up from germline, CDR1 is SNHLY and CDR2 is FYNNEI. The CDR3 consists of 15 residues. In DNA, the CDR3 is TGTGCCAGCAGTGCTGAGGGACAGGGCACCGGGGAGCTGTTTTTT. This sequence encodes CASSAEGQGTGELFF.

CDR3 nucleotide sequence: TGTGCCAGTAGTATTAATCCGGGAGTGGGCACTGAAGCTTTCTTT. Translation: CASSINPGVGTEAFF. The rearrangement links TRBV19 to TRBJ1-1, with no clear D. Germline assignment: CDR1 LNHDA and CDR2 SQIVND (reference sequence). This CDR3 comprises 15 residues. V shed 3 bases and J shed 4 bases, with 15 bases lying between them.

The chain has TRBV7-2 and TRBJ2-7, with 9 bases identical to TRBD2. With 5 bases clipped from V and 1 base from J, the junction kept 6 bases outside the gene matches. Per the germline V gene, CDR1 is SGHTA and CDR2 is FQGNSA. The CDR3 consists of 15 residues. The DNA of the CDR3 is TGTGCCAGCAGCCAAGAGCGGGGGGTGTCCTACGAGCAGTACTTC. Protein: CASSQERGVSYEQYF.

The chain carries TRBV6-5 and TRBJ1-1; 7 nucleotides line up with TRBD1. The CDR3 is 16 amino acids. The trim removed 2 bases at V and 0 bases at J, leaving 6 bases unmatched. Germline assignment: CDR1 MNHEY and CDR2 SVGAGI. The CDR3, as DNA: TGTGCCAGCAGTTACACCACGACAGGGATGAACACTGAAGCTTTCTTT. This codes for CASSYTTTGMNTEAFF.

This clone was detected once. This chain's CDR3 is CASSRDSYGYTF. The CDR3 DNA follows: TGCGCCAGCAGCCGGGACAGCTATGGCTACACCTTC. This chain links TRBV10-2 with TRBJ1-2; 7 bases fit TRBD1. J was trimmed by 4 bases and V by 6 bases; bases with no gene match: 2. Germline CDR1 is WSHSY and CDR2 is SAAADI. This CDR3 spans 12 amino acids.

Turning to this clone: Other DNA sequences in the sample encode the same CDR3. The genes are TRBV18 and TRBJ2-7, with D possibly being TRBD1 (5 bases). The CDR3 extends over 13 amino acids. The germline V gene encodes CDR1 KGHSH and CDR2 LQKENI. V lost 2 bases and J 0 bases, leaving 5 bases between the germline ends. The CDR3 bases are TGTGCCAGCTCACCAGACAGCTCCTACGAGCAGTACTTC. It is translated as CASSPDSSYEQYF.

The genes are TRBV3-1 (or the pseudogene TRBV3-2) and TRBJ2-3; a weak D match, TRBD2 (6 bases). The V gene's germline CDR1 is LGHDT and CDR2 YNNKEL (reference sequence). CDR3 length equals 15 residues. The V gene lost 3 bases and the J gene lost 0 bases, with 10 bases spanning the gap. CDR3 sequence (DNA): TGTGCCAGCAGCCAGGGCGGGACGAGCACAGATACGCAGTATTTT. Amino acids: CASSQGGTSTDTQYF.

Concerning this clone: Compared with germline, one end of the junction differs, possibly owing to a read error. This chain uses TRBV28 with TRBJ1-2; 9 bases map to TRBD1. CDR1 is MDHEN, CDR2 SYDVKM, per germline. This CDR3 is built from 12 residues. CDR3 loop: CASSLGDRETFF. The CDR3 coding sequence is TGTGCCAGTTCTCTCGGGGACAGGGAGACGTTCTTC.

The chain uses TRBV2 and TRBJ1-1; 10 bases are shared with TRBD1. The CDR3 has 14 amino acids. Germline V gene lookup returns CDR1 SNHLY and CDR2 FYNNEI. The J segment lost 1 base and the V segment lost 4 bases, leaving 0 bases of the junction unmatched. CDR3 amino acids: CASSGDRGNTEAFF. For the CDR3, the DNA is TGTGCCAGCAGTGGGGACAGGGGGAACACTGAAGCTTTCTTT. Full variable domain (missing parts from reference TRBV2 and TRBJ1-1): EPEVTQTPSHQVTQMGQEVILRCVPISNHLYFYWYRQILGQKVEFLVSFYNNEISEKSEIFDDQFSVERPDGSNFTLKIRSTKLEDSAMYFCASSGDRGNTEAFFGQGTRLTVV.

The V call is TRBV27, the J call TRBJ2-7, with D possibly matching TRBD1 (6 bases). This CDR3 has 13 residues. Trimming shortened V by 0 bases and J by 9 bases, and 12 bases separated the two germline ends. CDR1 and CDR2 from the germline V gene are MNHEY and SMNVEV (reference sequence). CDR3 region: CASSLSQGSGQYF. DNA for the CDR3: TGTGCCAGCAGTTTATCGCAGGGGTCGGGGCAGTACTTC.

CDR3 amino acids: CASSPRTGNPSDGYTF. DNA for the CDR3: TGTGCCAGCTCACCGCGGACAGGGAACCCCTCGGATGGCTACACCTTC. The rearrangement joins TRBV18 to TRBJ1-2; the match to TRBD1 covers 8 bases. V shed 3 bases and J 6 bases; nucleotides not matched to a gene: 12. Germline CDR1 reads KGHSH; CDR2 reads LQKENI. CDR3 length: 16 residues.